The clone carrying this TCR beta chain was counted at least ten times. The record originates from a study of T cells after yellow fever vaccination. Study context: Fractions with few cells were prepared using SMART-Seq v4 Ultra Low Input.

5'RACE template switching produced TCR cDNA carrying a universal primer site and UMIs. MiXCR was run by TCRdb on the 5' RACE reads, yielding one entry per CDR3 protein. In the table there are about 63,000 distinct CDR3 sequences, 7.4% of which are singletons. The specimen was CD8+ T cells sorted from PBMCs, collected 15 days after the yellow fever booster vaccination. The sequence was collected from a man aged 25-40 years who received the YFV17D yellow fever vaccine.

This CDR3 is CASSQDENTEAFF. As DNA, the CDR3 is TGTGCCAGCAGCCAGGATGAGAACACTGAAGCTTTCTTT. V and J are TRBV14 and TRBJ1-1; D is unresolved. Trimming pared 3 bases from V and 1 base from J, leaving 6 bases between. The CDR3 covers 13 residues. Germline V gene sequence: CDR1 SGHDN, CDR2 FVKESK.